The TCR beta chain described here comes from a study of cytomegalovirus exposure and HLA in healthy donors (dated by TCRdb to about 2017). General notes on the study: In an earlier analysis of approximately 500 of the donors, 250 to 350 Gb of sequence data and 117 million unique TCR beta sequences from some 170 million T cells were reported. An early release covering about 600 HLA-typed donors comprised about 310 gigabases of sequencing data and some 79 million unique TCR sequences. Among the roughly 390 genotyped donors, about 85% belonged to the genetic ancestry cluster associated with self-reported Caucasian donors. The study aimed to test whether cataloging public T cell receptors could reveal signatures of past pathogen exposure. The study profiled the T cell repertoires of under 700 subjects by immunosequencing and related them to cytomegalovirus serostatus. Along with the 666-subject first cohort, a separate validation cohort of over a hundred different subjects was used. To predict cytomegalovirus infection status, the study brought together high-throughput TCR immunosequencing, statistical association of individual TCRs with disease status, and machine learning. In a later analysis, previously published TCR beta repertoires from about 640 donors were re-analyzed and high-resolution HLA genotyping was added so that TCR occurrence patterns could be studied. Rather than drawing on any new phenotypic data, the later analysis identified candidate immune exposures from TCR beta sequences and the way those sequences occurred across donors. An earlier analysis of approximately 580 of the donors used high-throughput TCR beta sequencing to judge whether each TCR beta V gene segment behaved as functional or pseudogenic. Donor age, sex, ethnicity and CMV serostatus were collected together with the repertoire data. Genome-wide SNP genotypes for about three fifths of the roughly 670 donors were used in a later genetic analysis, which treated that subset as a discovery cohort. All discovery cohort repertoires had been generated on a single sequencing platform. HLA typing included class I and class II loci at four-digit resolution. The number of typed donors differed by locus: 629-630 for A, B, C, DRB1 and DQB1; 500 to 550 for DQA1; 606 for DPA1; and approximately 450 for DPB1. A few DR-DQ haplotypes were treated as single units for association and clustering because of strong linkage in the cohort. Across approximately 420 genotyped donors of the cohort, an average of about 240,000 unique TCR beta nucleotide sequences per donor were sequenced, and approximately 17% of those sequences were non-productive.

V was cut back by 2 bases and J by 3 bases, leaving a gap of 12 bases between them. From the cysteine up to the valine, the CDR3 has a length of 14 residues. Of the read, only the CDR3 DNA is kept; its 42 bases are in frame from base 1. CDR1 and CDR2 are read off the germline V gene as SGDLS and YYNGEE. As regards this clone: What antigen it recognizes has not been identified.

Study-wide findings and limitations: A later analysis found that most CMV-associated TCR beta chains appeared HLA-restricted, with HLA associations seemingly driven largely by CMV exposure. At a false discovery rate of 0.05, a later analysis linked around 15,000 TCR beta sequences to specific HLA alleles. Some IMGT-functional V segments, including TRBV6-2 and TRBV6-3, could not be told apart with the 87-base-pair reads, so those segments were excluded. In a later analysis, HLA-associated TCR beta chains showed more clonal expansion and lower generation probabilities than non-associated chains that were equally common. Compared with the approximately 710-donor mean, donors in an Asian-associated ancestry cluster had fewer N-insertions in productive TCRs, according to a later genetic analysis. A later analysis found that TCR association rates varied across HLA loci, with DRB1 alleles showing the most associated TCRs and HLA-C alleles the fewest. In vitro tests confirmed that three of the cytomegalovirus-associated TCR beta chains recognize cytomegalovirus antigens. The authors suggested that the approach could potentially be extended to other disease states and immunological phenotypes. The sequencing pipeline was judged likely to have produced a cluster of highly shared sequence variants as a technical artifact. Roughly uniform sequencing depth across donors was assumed in presence/absence analyses, although this assumption may not hold. Because counts were too low, roughly 16 rarely observed V segments, including chromosome 9 orphons, were excluded from the earlier analysis of roughly 580 of the donors. CMV serostatus was the only immune exposure information available for the cohort. Several of the top co-occurrence clusters appeared to be linked to parvovirus B19, influenza, CMV and Epstein-Barr virus, according to a later analysis. In an earlier analysis of roughly 500 of the donors, most TCR beta V segments appeared in productive rearrangements about 87% or about 30% of the time, broadly matching IMGT annotations. Only TCR beta chains were sequenced in this cohort, and the absence of alpha or paired-chain data limited detectable features. Assigning TCR associations to individual alleles was difficult when HLA alleles, especially DR and DQ, strongly co-occurred. The study gave a list of under 200 TCR beta chains associated with cytomegalovirus. Most TCR sequences were seen in very few donors, while some public TCRs were found in many individuals. Correlated functional status among segregating V segments might reflect linkage disequilibrium, but an unknown experimental factor could not be ruled out. A further reported finding was that TCR beta sequences accurately predicted the HLA-A and HLA-B alleles for most subjects in the first cohort. Because HLA typing was missing for some donors at each locus, association tests included only the typed subset. The classifier was reported to diagnose cytomegalovirus status with high specificity and sensitivity in both the original and validation cohorts. An association between a missense DCLRE1C variant and V-gene and J-gene trimming of TCR beta chains was found in a later genetic analysis and replicated in an independent cohort.

The cohort was made up of 500 to 850 healthy bone marrow donors. At the time of sampling, all cohort members were nominally healthy, though unrecorded immune exposures were likely present. The donor tested CMV seropositive and was one of the 289 seropositive cohort members. Each donor provided a peripheral blood sample, and peripheral blood mononuclear cells were used for TCR beta sequencing. Genomic DNA was extracted from the blood cell samples with the Qiagen DNeasy Blood Extraction Kit. The receptor library was made with the immunoSEQ multiplex PCR assay. A mixture of 60 forward primers for TCR Vbeta segments and 13 reverse primers for TCR Jbeta segments was used in the multiplex PCR. The CDR3 region of rearranged TCR beta genes was amplified from genomic DNA with a multiplex PCR assay. Amplified TCR beta libraries were sequenced as 87-base-pair reads on the Illumina HiSeq System. As for the original processing: Across the 500 to 850 repertoires, a later analysis counted roughly 77 million unique TCR beta chains, 9.5 million to 12 million of which were shared by at least two donors. Raw reads were error-corrected and collapsed into unique sequences with a nearest-neighbor algorithm that merged closely related sequences to remove PCR and sequencing errors. V, D and J gene segments were assigned by aligning CDR3 sequences to IMGT reference sequences. Each retained sequence needed at least a six-nucleotide match to both a V gene segment and a J gene segment. A rearrangement counted as productive if the CDR3 had no stop codons and remained in frame with V and J, and every other rearrangement counted as non-productive. CDR3 was defined by IMGT convention, running from the second conserved V-encoded cysteine to the conserved J-encoded phenylalanine. The earlier analysis of a few hundred of the donors excluded any sequence lacking an unambiguous match to a single V gene segment. In an earlier analysis of 500 to 750 of the donors, V segments were called functional above 56.7% productive rearrangements and were called segregating when the between-donor standard deviation exceeded 5%. To diagnose cytomegalovirus status from the catalog of TCR beta chain sequences, a statistical classification framework was built. In a later analysis, V and J genes were assigned by comparing TCR nucleotide sequences against IMGT/GENE-DB human TR gene sequences. In a later analysis, CDR3 sequences and most-parsimonious VDJ recombination scenarios were assigned using the TCRdist pipeline. A later analysis defined each TCR beta chain by its CDR3 amino acid sequence plus V-gene family, and excluded reads lacking a unique V-gene family. In a later analysis, around 650 highly shared, low-generation-probability nucleotide sequences were removed to address suspected cross-contamination and a sequencing artifact. For each public chain, a later analysis derived a clonal expansion index from normalized ranks of inferred template counts within each repertoire. Generation probabilities in a later analysis came from a VDJ recombination model fitted to out-of-frame rearrangements, and those results were checked against IGoR. Hypergeometric tests were used in a later analysis to score TCR-TCR, TCR-HLA and TCR-CMV co-occurrence, with a repertoire-size bias correction applied to the TCR pairs. To estimate false discovery rates, a later analysis permuted the HLA or CMV assignments 20 times. A later analysis grouped co-occurring TCRs with DBSCAN, adding TCRdist sequence similarity when clustering within HLA-allele-positive subsets. Repertoires with fewer than 30,000 or more than 120,000 public chains were left out of co-occurrence clustering, as were a handful of repertoires with anomalous nucleotide sharing. Not all clones reach the TCRdb copy of this immuneACCESS table, which keeps in-frame sequences only. Checked studies attribute under half of the gap to unresolved V genes and leave the rest unexplained. The V and J calls and clone size are taken from that table; D and trimming were inferred from the DNA. This sample's listing comprises roughly 80,000 clones. In total, the top ten clones hold 5.5% to 6.5% of the sample.

The sequenced material came from PBMCs. The TCR was taken from a girl aged 10 to 17 in good health and CMV-seropositive. Recombination connected TRBV9 to TRBJ2-7; 5 matching bases give a weak D call of TRBD2. The CDR3: CASSVLTGYYEQYV. In nucleotides, the sequence is TGTGCCAGCAGCGTTCTTACGGGGTACTACGAGCAGTACGTC.